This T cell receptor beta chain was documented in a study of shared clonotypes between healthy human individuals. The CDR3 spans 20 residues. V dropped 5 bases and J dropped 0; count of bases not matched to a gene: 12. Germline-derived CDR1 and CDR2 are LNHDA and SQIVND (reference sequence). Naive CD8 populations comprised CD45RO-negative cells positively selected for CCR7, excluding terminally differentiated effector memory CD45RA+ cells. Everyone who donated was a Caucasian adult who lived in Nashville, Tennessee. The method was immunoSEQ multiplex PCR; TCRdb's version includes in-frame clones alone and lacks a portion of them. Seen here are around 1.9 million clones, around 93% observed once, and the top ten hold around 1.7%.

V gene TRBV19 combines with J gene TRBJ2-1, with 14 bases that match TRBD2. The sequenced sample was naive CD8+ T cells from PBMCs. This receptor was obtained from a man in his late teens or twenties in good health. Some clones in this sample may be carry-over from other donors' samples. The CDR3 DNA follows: TGTGCCAGTAGTGCAGGCCCGGGACTAGCGGGGGCGAGCTCCTACAATGAGCAGTTCTTC. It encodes CASSAGPGLAGASSYNEQFF.